This T cell receptor (beta chain) was captured by sequencing in a study of blood T cell repertoires in COVID-19. At the level of the study: Sites across the United States, Italy and Spain contributed samples from acute and convalescent COVID-19. PBMCs, B-cell-depleted T cells, or T cells were the source of the cDNA or gDNA that made up the material.

As processed by the authors: Amplification with reference gene primers provided the estimates of nucleated cell counts. Clones were read by immunoSEQ multiplex PCR, and TCRdb kept only the in-frame ones, dropping some. The V and J calls and clone size were taken over from that table, and D and trimming were inferred from the DNA. The sample lists more than 95,000 clones, roughly 87% occurring once. CDR1 is SGHTA, CDR2 FQGNSA, per germline. This CDR3 has 14 amino acids. With 5 bases removed from V and 4 bases from J, the gap between germline ends came to 12 bases. The J gene is TRBJ1-5, the V gene TRBV7-2, with D possibly TRBD1 on 6 matching bases. This TCR was sampled from a man aged 45-65 years with acute or convalescent COVID-19. Material: peripheral blood. CDR3 residues: CASSTLTGNQPQHF. CDR3 DNA sequence: TGTGCCAGCAGCACATTAACAGGGAATCAGCCCCAGCATTTT.